This T cell receptor beta chain was captured in a study of cytomegalovirus exposure and HLA in healthy donors. Broader study findings: Subsequent analysis showed first-cohort TCR clusters tending to co-occur in around 130 validation repertoires. The study listed roughly 160 cytomegalovirus-associated TCR beta chains. Three of the chains that were CMV-associated were confirmed in vitro to be specific for CMV antigens.

The CDR3 has 12 amino acids. V was pared by 4 bases and J by 3 bases, with 7 bases between. Germline V gene lookup returns CDR1 LNHDA and CDR2 SQIVND (reference sequence). With respect to this clone: Its antigen is not identified.

Here immunoSEQ multiplex PCR was the method, and the copy in TCRdb shows in-frame clones only, minus some. The sample contains about 200,000 clones, 81% of which appear only once. The sequenced sample was PBMCs. The clonotype was recovered from a woman between 25 and 40 years old in good health and CMV-seronegative. This rearrangement joins TRBV19 to TRBJ2-7; D unresolved. The CDR3 DNA reads TGTGCCAGTAGTAGCGGAAACTACGAGCAGTACTTC. Translated: CASSSGNYEQYF.